These 17 T cell receptor beta chains share one sample of origin, sequenced in a study of blood T cell repertoires in COVID-19. The table came from immunoSEQ multiplex PCR; TCRdb's copy has only in-frame clones and leaves some out. Of about 140,000 clones in the sample, 82% were seen once. The sample comprised peripheral blood. These receptors came from a woman older than 75 with acute or convalescent COVID-19.

CDR3 DNA sequence: TGCAGTGCTACGCGGGATCTACAAGCTTTCTTT. It yields the protein CSATRDLQAFF. The V and J genes are TRBV20-1 and TRBJ1-1; D gene unclear. The V gene lost 4 bases and the J gene lost 9 bases, with 12 bases spanning the gap. The CDR3 loop spans 11 amino acids. Looked up from germline, CDR1 is DFQATT and CDR2 is SNEGSKA (reference sequence).

This chain joins TRBV30 and TRBJ2-7, with TRBD1 matching 9 bases. The CDR3 contains 15 residues. Germline V gene lookup returns CDR1 GTSNPN and CDR2 SVGIG (reference sequence). V shed 0 bases and J 2 bases; nucleotides not matched to a gene: 5. Here the CDR3 DNA reads TGTGCCTGGAGTGTAGGTGGACAGGGGACCTACGAGCAGTACTTC. It translates to CAWSVGGQGTYEQYF.

This chain connects TRBV28 to TRBJ1-1; 9 positions agree with TRBD1. The trim removed 6 bases at V and 4 bases at J, leaving 3 bases unmatched. There are 13 residues in the CDR3. Germline CDR1 MDHEN, CDR2 SYDVKM. The CDR3 DNA sequence: TGTGCCAGCAGGGAGACAGGGGGCACTGAAGCTTTCTTT. This translates into CASRETGGTEAFF.

A single count supports this clone. CDR3 amino acids: CSVDRAGGSYGYTF. DNA of the CDR3: TGCAGCGTTGATCGGGCAGGGGGCTCATATGGCTACACCTTC. The rearrangement links TRBV29-1 to TRBJ1-2; 8 nucleotides line up with TRBD1. The CDR3 consists of 14 residues. Per the germline V gene, CDR1 is SQVTM and CDR2 is ANQGSEA. Trimming took 3 bases from V and 5 from J; bases not matched to a gene: 8.

The rearrangement joins TRBV6-2 or TRBV6-3 to TRBJ1-6; no reliable D call. V dropped 4 bases and J dropped 10 bases, with 5 bases sitting between them. From germline, CDR1 is MNHEY and CDR2 SVGEGT. The CDR3 is 11 amino acids. In nucleotides, the CDR3 is TGTGCCAGCAGTTCCGGGTCACCCCTCCACTTT. Its translation: CASSSGSPLHF.

The chain carries TRBV10-3 and TRBJ1-2; D gene uncertain. The V and J ends lost 9 bases and 8 bases respectively, with 19 bases between them. Germline lookup yields CDR1 ENHRY and CDR2 SYGVKD. The CDR3 is 13 amino acids. In DNA form, the CDR3 reads TGTGCCATTTCGGCGGACCCTCCGGGAGGCTACACCTTC. Translated, it gives CAISADPPGGYTF.

The chain is built from TRBV27 and TRBJ2-5; no definite D call. Germline V lookup: CDR1 MNHEY, CDR2 SMNVEV (reference sequence). The V end was cut by 2 bases, the J end by 3 bases, with 7 bases between. The CDR3 has 13 residues. CDR3 amino acids: CASSLLQKETQYF. In DNA form, the CDR3 reads TGTGCCAGCAGTTTACTACAGAAAGAGACCCAGTACTTC.

V is TRBV7-2 and J is TRBJ2-5, with D possibly TRBD2 on 5 matching bases. The CDR3 extends over 14 amino acids. Germline V lookup: CDR1 SGHTA, CDR2 FQGNSA. With 0 bases removed from V and 5 bases from J, the gap between germline ends came to 10 bases. The CDR3 region is CASSLAGVRETQYF. The CDR3 DNA reads as TGTGCCAGCAGCTTAGCGGGAGTACGGGAGACCCAGTACTTC.

The genes are TRBV5-1 and TRBJ1-2; D might be TRBD1 (6 bases). V lost 0 bases, J lost 2 bases, and 14 bases lay in between. Germline V gene data show CDR1 as SGHRS and CDR2 as YFSETQ. This CDR3 contains 16 residues. CDR3 nucleotide sequence: TGCGCCAGCAGCTTGGGGGGGCGTGTTCCGAACTATGGCTACACCTTC. Translated: CASSLGGRVPNYGYTF.

In DNA, the CDR3 is TGTGCCAGCAGCTCAGCTGCGGGGTCCGGGGCCAACGTCCTGACTTTC. This translates into CASSSAAGSGANVLTF. This chain uses TRBV9 with TRBJ2-6; possible D gene TRBD2, 6 bases. Trimming removed 4 bases from V and 4 bases from J, with 15 bases in between. Germline assignment: CDR1 SGDLS and CDR2 YYNGEE. The CDR3 loop spans 16 amino acids.

The chain links TRBV19 to TRBJ1-2; D remains unclear. Germline values: CDR1 LNHDA, CDR2 SQIVND (reference sequence). V lost 1 base and J 1 base, leaving 7 bases between the germline ends. This CDR3 has 14 residues. The CDR3 protein is CASSIVSLNYGYTF. The CDR3 DNA sequence: TGTGCCAGTAGTATAGTTTCTCTTAACTATGGCTACACCTTC. Filled out from reference TRBV19 and TRBJ1-2, the complete variable domain reads DGGITQSPKYLFRKEGQNVTLSCEQNLNHDAMYWYRQDPGQGLRLIYYSQIVNDFQKGDIAEGYSVSREKKESFPLTVTSAQKNPTAFYLCASSIVSLNYGYTFGSGTRLTVV.

The V gene is TRBV5-1, the J gene TRBJ1-1; possibly TRBD1 for D (5 bases). Germline V gene sequence: CDR1 SGHRS, CDR2 YFSETQ. There are 12 residues in the CDR3. V was pared by 6 bases and J by 1 base, with 7 bases between. This CDR3 is CASTTGNTEAFF. CDR3 in DNA: TGCGCCAGCACCACAGGGAACACTGAAGCTTTCTTT.

The DNA for the CDR3 is TGTGCCAGCAGCCCCCCGTGGGGAGGTCCGGGCACTGAAGCTTTCTTT. Its protein product is CASSPPWGGPGTEAFF. V gene TRBV13 combines with J gene TRBJ1-1; no definite D call. The CDR3 loop spans 16 amino acids. The germline V and J ends were trimmed by 5 bases and 4 bases, with 20 bases remaining between them. Germline V gene lookup returns CDR1 PRHDT and CDR2 FYEKMQ (reference sequence).

The chain is built from TRBV20-1 and TRBJ1-3; 9 nucleotides line up with TRBD1. Germline CDR1 is DFQATT and CDR2 is SNEGSKA (reference sequence). This CDR3 has 13 residues. V shed 3 bases and J 11 bases; nucleotides not matched to a gene: 8. CDR3: CSASVPGQGSIYF. The CDR3 DNA reads TGCAGTGCTAGTGTCCCGGGACAGGGATCCATATATTTT.

The chain couples TRBV5-1 to TRBJ1-6, with no clear D. Trimming shortened V by 0 bases and J by 5 bases, and 6 bases separated the two germline ends. CDR1 and CDR2 (germline): SGHRS, YFSETQ. The CDR3 extends over 14 amino acids. The DNA of the CDR3 is TGCGCCAGCAGCTTGGACAGACATAATTCACCCCTCCACTTT. It specifies CASSLDRHNSPLHF.

This rearrangement joins TRBV27 to TRBJ2-5, with a weak D call TRBD1 (6 bases). This CDR3 contains 15 residues. CDR1 and CDR2 (germline): MNHEY, SMNVEV (reference sequence). Trimming shortened V by 4 bases and J by 3 bases, and 15 bases separated the two germline ends. The CDR3 here is CASSSPDRFKETQYF. For the CDR3, the DNA is TGTGCCAGCAGTTCCCCCGACAGGTTCAAAGAGACCCAGTACTTC.

The J gene is TRBJ2-1, the V gene TRBV19, with TRBD2 identical over 9 bases. The V gene end was trimmed by 6 bases and the J gene end by 4 bases; junction bases not matched to a gene: 4. CDR1 and CDR2 (germline): LNHDA, SQIVND (reference sequence). This CDR3 has 14 amino acids. For the CDR3, the DNA is TGTGCCAGTAGCCCCCTAGCGGGATACAATGAGCAGTTCTTC. It encodes CASSPLAGYNEQFF.